What follows is one T cell receptor (beta chain) and its context. The antigen remains unidentified. These data originate in a study of beta chain features in type 1 diabetes. The study, taken as a whole, reports: TCRB repertoires of naive, central memory and Treg cells appeared more similar among patients than among healthy donors. Among patients with Type 1 diabetes, TCRB CDR3s were moderately but significantly shorter in every one of the four CD4+ subsets.

Sampling consisted of one heparinised blood draw per donor, averaging about 116 mL. This CDR3 has 15 residues. Germline-derived CDR1 and CDR2 are SNHLY and FYNNEI. V was pared by 9 bases and J by 4 bases, with 8 bases of the junction left unmatched. Every isolated RNA sample was fully reverse transcribed, so sequencing captured expressed TCRB transcripts. Assay used: immunoSEQ multiplex PCR; TCRdb lists only in-frame clones, some missing. The sample has 250,000 to 350,000 clones; 15% are singletons. The specimen was naive CD4+ T cells from blood. The clonotype originates from a man aged 18 to 30 with type 1 diabetes. The chain recombines TRBV2 with TRBJ2-1; 11 nucleotides align to TRBD2. The CDR3 DNA sequence: TGTGCCAGAACTGGCAGACTAGCGGGGTACAATGAGCAGTTCTTC. Encoded protein: CARTGRLAGYNEQFF.